The following is a T cell receptor (beta chain) sequence with its context. Original processing methods: Reference gene primer amplification gave nucleated cell count estimates. Only in-frame clones appear in the TCRdb table, and some are missing; sequencing was by immunoSEQ multiplex PCR. V, J and clone size are those of that table, while D and trimming were read from the DNA. The data show more than 100,000 clones, with 80% to 90% seen just once and 2% to 2.5% held by the top ten. The data belong to a study of blood T cell repertoires in COVID-19. CDR1 and CDR2 from the germline V gene are MGHRA and YSYEKL. CDR3 length: 18 amino acids. Trimming took off 1 base at V and 0 bases at J, with 17 bases between the two ends.

The sequence was obtained from a man between 50 and 59 years old with active COVID-19. Source material: peripheral blood. This chain connects TRBV4-1 to TRBJ2-3; D remains ambiguous. The DNA of the CDR3 is TGCGCCAGCAGCCAAGGGGCGTTCCGGAAGGCGAGCACAGATACGCAGTATTTT. This encodes CASSQGAFRKASTDTQYF.